Given below is one T cell receptor beta chain in context. Additional DNA sequences in this sample encode the identical CDR3. Authors' processing steps: Reference gene primers were amplified, and this amplification served to estimate nucleated cell counts. TCRdb's copy holds only in-frame clones and misses some; the assay was immunoSEQ multiplex PCR. D and trimming come from the DNA, and the V and J calls and clone size come from that table. The table records about 280,000 clones, almost 85% of them present only once. The entry originates in a study of blood T cell repertoires in COVID-19. Input material: peripheral blood. The receptor's source is a man aged 50 to 60 with active or convalescent COVID-19.

CDR3 residues: CASSVGGGYGYTF. The DNA for the CDR3 is TGTGCCAGCAGCGTAGGGGGAGGGTATGGCTACACCTTC. The J gene is TRBJ1-2, the V gene TRBV9; unclear D gene. The CDR3 has 13 amino acids. Germline CDR1 is SGDLS and CDR2 is YYNGEE. V was pared by 0 bases and J by 5 bases, with 8 bases between.